This T cell receptor (beta chain) is from a study of cytomegalovirus exposure and HLA in healthy donors. About this clone: Its cognate antigen is unknown.

With 4 bases removed from V and 4 bases from J, the gap between germline ends came to 20 bases. CDR1 and CDR2 from the germline V gene are LNHDA and SQIVND (reference sequence). This CDR3 is 16 amino acids long. Whole-study results and caveats: Reported performance of the classifier showed diagnosis of cytomegalovirus status with high specificity and sensitivity. Accurate predictions that matched the HLA-A and HLA-B alleles of most subjects were reportedly made from TCR beta sequences. Earlier analysis found most TCR beta V segments productive about 90% or about 30% of the time.

Vbeta (60) and Jbeta (13) primers were used in the PCR. Authors' analysis steps: It was a later analysis that counted tens of millions of unique TCR beta chains, of which 8.5 million to 12 million were shared. The repertoire was sequenced with immunoSEQ multiplex PCR; TCRdb's copy has only in-frame clones and lacks some. V, J and clone size derive from that table, while D and trimming were established from the DNA sequence. The table records around 190,000 clones, over 65% of them present only once. The chain carries TRBV19 and TRBJ2-7, with D unclear. The TCR was taken from a man aged 55 to 70 in good health and CMV-seronegative. The sequenced sample was PBMCs. CDR3 region: CASSNNNGFGFYEQYF. The DNA of the CDR3 is TGTGCCAGTAGTAACAACAACGGTTTCGGGTTTTACGAGCAGTACTTC.